A single sample is the source of the 7 T cell receptor beta chains below, sequenced in a study of graft-versus-host responses after intestinal transplantation. Assay used: immunoSEQ multiplex PCR; TCRdb lists only in-frame clones, some missing. Here the sample spans more than 65,000 clones, around 93% being singletons. No antigens are known for them. Source: unstimulated CD8+ T cells sorted from spleen or lymph node cells, taken before transplant. The receptors shown here come from a human donor who was the organ donor for an intestinal transplant.

This clone occurred a few times. The rearrangement links TRBV7-9 to TRBJ2-5, with D perhaps matching TRBD1 (6 bases). Trimming removed 2 bases at V and 4 bases at J, with 17 bases between. The CDR3 is 16 residues long. Germline lookup yields CDR1 SEHNR and CDR2 FQNEAQ (reference sequence). CDR3 in amino acids: CASSLPRGIERETQYF. The CDR3 nucleotides are TGTGCCAGCAGCTTACCCAGGGGCATTGAGCGAGAGACCCAGTACTTC.

The V and J genes are TRBV5-1 and TRBJ2-1; 9 bases align to TRBD1. Germline V gene data show CDR1 as SGHRS and CDR2 as YFSETQ. With 3 bases clipped from V and 3 bases from J, the junction kept 10 bases outside the gene matches. The CDR3 consists of 17 residues. CDR3 DNA: TGCGCCAGCAGCTCCAGAGAACCGGGACAGGGCTACAATGAGCAGTTCTTC. This encodes CASSSREPGQGYNEQFF.

The rearrangement links TRBV11-3 to TRBJ2-1, with 9 bases fitting TRBD2. The CDR3 extends over 16 amino acids. Germline trimming cut 0 bases from V and 8 bases from J; bases unmatched to any gene: 8. Germline CDR1 reads SGHNT; CDR2 reads YENEEA. CDR3 bases: TGTGCCAGCAGCTTAGATACGTTAGCGGGAGAGGATGAGCAGTTCTTC. Its translation is CASSLDTLAGEDEQFF.

CDR3 nucleotides: TGTGCCAGCCGGAGGGACACTGAAGCTTTCTTT. Its translation: CASRRDTEAFF. V and J are TRBV6-5 and TRBJ1-1; the D is unclear. V was pared by 8 bases and J by 3 bases, with 7 bases between. The germline gives CDR1 MNHEY, CDR2 SVGAGI. The CDR3 contains 11 residues.

The chain carries TRBV5-6 and TRBJ2-1, with 8 bases matching TRBD2. Germline CDR1 SGHDT, CDR2 YYEEEE. This CDR3 comprises 19 residues. V shed 3 bases and J 1 base; nucleotides not matched to a gene: 15. CDR3 protein: CASSYNLIPAGVSYNEQFF. The DNA for the CDR3 is TGTGCCAGCAGCTACAACCTGATTCCAGCGGGAGTGTCCTACAATGAGCAGTTCTTC.

This chain joins TRBV7-9 and TRBJ2-5; no definite D call. Trimming took off 1 base at V and 3 bases at J, with 12 bases between the two ends. Germline V gene data show CDR1 as SEHNR and CDR2 as FQNEAQ (reference sequence). This CDR3 region has 15 residues. The CDR3: CASSLDLLRKETQYF. CDR3 coding DNA: TGTGCCAGCAGCTTAGATCTTTTACGGAAAGAGACCCAGTACTTC.

The V gene is TRBV7-9, the J gene TRBJ2-5; either TRBD1 or TRBD2 may fit D (5 bases each). The germline V and J ends were trimmed by 5 bases and 3 bases, with 16 bases remaining between them. The germline V gene encodes CDR1 SEHNR and CDR2 FQNEAQ (reference sequence). This CDR3 comprises 15 residues. The CDR3 region has the DNA TGTGCCAGCAGCCCACTAGGGGTCAGAGAAGAGACCCAGTACTTC. Its translation is CASSPLGVREETQYF.